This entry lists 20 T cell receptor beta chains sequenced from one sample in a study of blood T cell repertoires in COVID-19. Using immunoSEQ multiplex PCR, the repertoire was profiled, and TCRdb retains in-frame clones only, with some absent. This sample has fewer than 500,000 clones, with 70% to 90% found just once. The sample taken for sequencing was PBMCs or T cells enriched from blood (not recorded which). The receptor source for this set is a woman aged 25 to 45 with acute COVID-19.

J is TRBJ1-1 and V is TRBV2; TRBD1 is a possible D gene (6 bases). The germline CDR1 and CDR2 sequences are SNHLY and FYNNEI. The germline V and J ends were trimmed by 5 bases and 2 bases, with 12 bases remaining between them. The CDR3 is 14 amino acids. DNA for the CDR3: TGTGCCAGCAGTCGACAGGCCTCAAACACTGAAGCTTTCTTT. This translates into CASSRQASNTEAFF.

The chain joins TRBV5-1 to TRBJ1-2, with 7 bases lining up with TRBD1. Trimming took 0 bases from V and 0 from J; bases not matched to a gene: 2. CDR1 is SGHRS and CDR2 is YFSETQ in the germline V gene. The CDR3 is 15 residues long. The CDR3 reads CASSLGGQANYGYTF. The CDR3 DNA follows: TGCGCCAGCAGCTTGGGCGGACAGGCTAACTATGGCTACACCTTC.

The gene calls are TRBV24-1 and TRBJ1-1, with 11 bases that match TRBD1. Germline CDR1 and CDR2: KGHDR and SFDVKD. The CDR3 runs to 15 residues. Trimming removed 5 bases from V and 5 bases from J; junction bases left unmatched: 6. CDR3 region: CATSVGTGGRTEAFF. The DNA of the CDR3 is TGTGCCACCAGTGTAGGGACAGGGGGGAGGACTGAAGCTTTCTTT.

In nucleotides, the CDR3 is TGTGCCAGCAGCCGCGGGACGATTGGCACAGATACGCAGTATTTT. Translated, it gives CASSRGTIGTDTQYF. The V call is TRBV6-5, the J call TRBJ2-3, with D tentatively TRBD2 (6 bases). CDR1 MNHEY and CDR2 SVGAGI come from the germline V gene. Trimming cost V 6 bases and J 1 base, with 14 bases left between them. The length of the CDR3 is 15 residues.

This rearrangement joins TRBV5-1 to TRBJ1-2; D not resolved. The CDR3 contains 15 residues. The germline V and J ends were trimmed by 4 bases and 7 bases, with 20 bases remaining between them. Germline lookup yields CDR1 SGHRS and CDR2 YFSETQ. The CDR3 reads CASSTSDKRDAGYTF. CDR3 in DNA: TGCGCCAGCAGCACTTCTGACAAACGAGATGCTGGCTACACCTTC.

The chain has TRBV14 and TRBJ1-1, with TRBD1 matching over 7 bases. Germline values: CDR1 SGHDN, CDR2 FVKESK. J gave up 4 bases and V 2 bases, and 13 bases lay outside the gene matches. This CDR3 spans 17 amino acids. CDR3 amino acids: CASSQLKDRERGTEAFF. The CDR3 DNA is TGTGCCAGCAGCCAACTCAAAGACAGGGAGAGGGGCACTGAAGCTTTCTTT.

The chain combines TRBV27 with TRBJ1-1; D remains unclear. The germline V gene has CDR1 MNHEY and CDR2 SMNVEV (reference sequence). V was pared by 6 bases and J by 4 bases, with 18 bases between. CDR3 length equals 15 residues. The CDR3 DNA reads TGTGCCAGCAGACCCACGAGTCGAGGAAGCACTGAAGCTTTCTTT. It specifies CASRPTSRGSTEAFF.

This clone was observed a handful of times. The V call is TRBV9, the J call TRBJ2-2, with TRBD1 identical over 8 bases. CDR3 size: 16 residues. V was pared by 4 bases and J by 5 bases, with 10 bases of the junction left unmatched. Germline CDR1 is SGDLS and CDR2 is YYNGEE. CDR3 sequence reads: CASSPLGQGKTGELFF. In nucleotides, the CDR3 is TGTGCCAGCAGCCCATTAGGACAGGGAAAAACCGGGGAGCTGTTTTTT. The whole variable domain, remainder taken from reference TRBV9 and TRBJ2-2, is DSGVTQTPKHLITATGQRVTLRCSPRSGDLSVYWYQQSLDQGLQFLIQYYNGEERAKGNILERFSAQQFPDLHSELNLSSLELGDSALYFCASSPLGQGKTGELFFGEGSRLTVL.

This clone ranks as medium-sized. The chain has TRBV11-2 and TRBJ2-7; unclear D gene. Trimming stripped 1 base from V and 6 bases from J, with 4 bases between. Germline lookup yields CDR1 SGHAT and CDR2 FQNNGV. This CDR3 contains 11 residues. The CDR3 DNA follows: TGTGCCAGCAGCTTAGGAGTCGAGCAGTACTTC. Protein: CASSLGVEQYF.

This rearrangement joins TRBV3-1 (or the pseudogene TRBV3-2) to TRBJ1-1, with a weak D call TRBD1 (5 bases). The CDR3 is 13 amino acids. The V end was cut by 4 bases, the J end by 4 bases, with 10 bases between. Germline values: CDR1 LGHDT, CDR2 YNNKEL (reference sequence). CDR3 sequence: CASSPDRPTEAFF. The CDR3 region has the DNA TGTGCCAGCAGCCCTGACAGACCCACTGAAGCTTTCTTT.

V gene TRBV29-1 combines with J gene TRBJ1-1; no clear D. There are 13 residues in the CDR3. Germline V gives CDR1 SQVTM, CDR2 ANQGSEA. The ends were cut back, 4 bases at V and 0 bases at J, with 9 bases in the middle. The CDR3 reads CSVAQRLNTEAFF. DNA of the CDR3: TGCAGCGTTGCCCAGCGGCTGAACACTGAAGCTTTCTTT.

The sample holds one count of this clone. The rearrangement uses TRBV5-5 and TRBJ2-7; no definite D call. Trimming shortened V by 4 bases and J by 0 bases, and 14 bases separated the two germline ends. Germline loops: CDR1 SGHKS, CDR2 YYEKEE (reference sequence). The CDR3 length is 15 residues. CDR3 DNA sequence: TGTGCCAGCAGCCTTTTAACGGGTACCTCCTACGAGCAGTACTTC. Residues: CASSLLTGTSYEQYF.

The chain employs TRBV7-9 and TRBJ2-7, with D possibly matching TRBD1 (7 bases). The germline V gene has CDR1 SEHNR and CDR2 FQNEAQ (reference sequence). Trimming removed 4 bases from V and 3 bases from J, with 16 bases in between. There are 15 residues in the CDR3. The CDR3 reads CASSSSQGRHYEQYF. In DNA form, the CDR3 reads TGTGCCAGCAGCTCCTCACAGGGGAGGCACTACGAGCAGTACTTC. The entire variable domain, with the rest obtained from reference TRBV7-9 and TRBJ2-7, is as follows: DTGVSQNPRHKITKRGQNVTFRCDPISEHNRLYWYRQTLGQGPEFLTYFQNEAQLEKSRLLSDRFSAERPKGSFSTLEIQRTEQGDSAMYLCASSSSQGRHYEQYFGPGTRLTVT.

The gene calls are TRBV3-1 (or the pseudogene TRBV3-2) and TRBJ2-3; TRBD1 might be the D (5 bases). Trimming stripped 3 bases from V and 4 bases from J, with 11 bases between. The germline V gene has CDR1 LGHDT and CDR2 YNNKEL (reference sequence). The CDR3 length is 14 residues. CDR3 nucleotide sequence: TGTGCCAGCAGCCACAAAAGGGGCGCAGATACGCAGTATTTT. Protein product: CASSHKRGADTQYF.

CDR3 in amino acids: CASSLGRGEKLFF. The DNA for the CDR3 is TGCGCCAGCAGCTTGGGGCGGGGGGAAAAACTGTTTTTT. The rearrangement joins TRBV5-1 to TRBJ1-4; TRBD1 might be the D (5 bases). V lost 0 bases and J 8 bases, leaving 8 bases between the germline ends. This CDR3 region has 13 residues. CDR1 is SGHRS and CDR2 is YFSETQ in the germline V gene. Supplemented by reference TRBV5-1 and TRBJ1-4, the full variable domain reads KAGVTQTPRYLIKTRGQQVTLSCSPISGHRSVSWYQQTPGQGLQFLFEYFSETQRNKGNFPGRFSGRQFSNSRSEMNVSTLELGDSALYLCASSLGRGEKLFFGSGTQLSVL.

The CDR3, as DNA: TGCGCCAGCAGCTTGGGGACAGGGGGCCCAACTAATGAAAAACTGTTTTTT. Its translation: CASSLGTGGPTNEKLFF. The gene calls are TRBV5-1 and TRBJ1-4; 11 bases are a match to TRBD1. The trim removed 0 bases at V and 0 bases at J, leaving 1 base unmatched. CDR3 size: 17 residues. Germline V gene sequence: CDR1 SGHRS, CDR2 YFSETQ.

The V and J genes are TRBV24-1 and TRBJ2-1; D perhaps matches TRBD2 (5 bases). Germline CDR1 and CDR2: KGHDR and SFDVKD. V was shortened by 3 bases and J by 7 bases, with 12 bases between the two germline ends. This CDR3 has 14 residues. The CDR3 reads CATSDPRRENEQFF. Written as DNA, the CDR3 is TGTGCCACCAGTGATCCCCGACGGGAAAATGAGCAGTTCTTC.

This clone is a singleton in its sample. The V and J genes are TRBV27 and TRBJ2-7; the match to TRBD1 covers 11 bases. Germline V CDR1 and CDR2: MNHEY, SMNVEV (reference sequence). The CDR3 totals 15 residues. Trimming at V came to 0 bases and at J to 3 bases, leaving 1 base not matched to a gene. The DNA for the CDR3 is TGTGCCAGCAGTTTATCGGGGACAGGGGGCTACGAGCAGTACTTC. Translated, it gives CASSLSGTGGYEQYF.

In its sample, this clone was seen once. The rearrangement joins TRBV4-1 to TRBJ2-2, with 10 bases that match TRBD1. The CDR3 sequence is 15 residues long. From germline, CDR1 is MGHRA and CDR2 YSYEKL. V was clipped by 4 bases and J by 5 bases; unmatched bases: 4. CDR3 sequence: CASSPRQGATGELFF. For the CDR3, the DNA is TGCGCCAGCAGCCCACGACAGGGGGCGACCGGGGAGCTGTTTTTT.

The CDR3 sequence is CASSTTRQGNYGYTF. The CDR3 region has the DNA TGTGCCAGCAGTACTACACGACAGGGTAACTATGGCTACACCTTC. V gene TRBV6-5 combines with J gene TRBJ1-2, with 7 positions matching TRBD1. The CDR3 is 15 amino acids. CDR1 is MNHEY and CDR2 is SVGAGI in the germline V gene. The ends lost 5 bases at V and 1 base at J; junction bases unmatched: 7.